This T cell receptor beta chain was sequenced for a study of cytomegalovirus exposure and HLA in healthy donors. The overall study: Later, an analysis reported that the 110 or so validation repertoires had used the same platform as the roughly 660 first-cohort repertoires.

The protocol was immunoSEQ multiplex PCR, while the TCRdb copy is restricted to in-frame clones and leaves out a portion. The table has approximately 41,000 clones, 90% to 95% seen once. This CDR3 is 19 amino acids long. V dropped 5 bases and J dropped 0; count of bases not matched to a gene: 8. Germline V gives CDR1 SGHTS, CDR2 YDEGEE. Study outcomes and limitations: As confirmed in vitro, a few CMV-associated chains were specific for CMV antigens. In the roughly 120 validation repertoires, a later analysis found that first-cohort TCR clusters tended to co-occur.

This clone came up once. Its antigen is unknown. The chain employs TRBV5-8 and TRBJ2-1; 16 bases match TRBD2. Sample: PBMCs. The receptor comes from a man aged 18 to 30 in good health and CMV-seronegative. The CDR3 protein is CASRISGLAGGSSYNEQFF. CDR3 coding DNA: TGTGCCAGCAGAATATCGGGACTAGCGGGAGGGAGCTCCTACAATGAGCAGTTCTTC.